What follows are 25 T cell receptor beta chains derived from one specimen sequenced in a study of blood T cell repertoires in COVID-19. Generated by immunoSEQ multiplex PCR, the TCRdb table keeps only in-frame clones and is missing some. The data contain approximately 210,000 clones, around 89% of them singletons. Sequences were obtained from peripheral blood. These receptors were obtained from a woman aged 40 to 50 with acute or convalescent COVID-19.

This clone was seen just once. This sequence joins TRBV7-2 and TRBJ1-1; D might be TRBD1 (6 bases). This CDR3 spans 13 amino acids. Trimming removed 6 bases at V and 0 bases at J, with 8 bases between. Per germline, CDR1 SGHTA and CDR2 FQGNSA. The CDR3 nucleotides are TGTGCCAGCAGACGGACAGTGAACACTGAAGCTTTCTTT. Amino acids: CASRRTVNTEAFF.

J is TRBJ2-2 and V is TRBV9; 7 positions agree with TRBD1. With V trimmed by 0 bases and J by 9 bases, 8 bases remained unmatched. Germline CDR1 SGDLS, CDR2 YYNGEE. The CDR3 sequence is 15 residues long. The CDR3 loop is CASSVDEGALWELFF. CDR3 sequence (DNA): TGTGCCAGCAGCGTAGACGAGGGGGCGCTTTGGGAGCTGTTTTTT.

The rearrangement uses TRBV4-1 and TRBJ2-3, with TRBD2 as a possible D gene (7 bases). Trimming pared 0 bases from V and 2 bases from J, leaving 12 bases between. CDR1 is MGHRA and CDR2 is YSYEKL in the germline V gene. This CDR3 has 16 amino acids. CDR3 sequence (DNA): TGCGCCAGCAGCCAAGAAGGGGGGGGCTACACAGATACGCAGTATTTT. It codes for CASSQEGGGYTDTQYF.

The genes are TRBV9 and TRBJ1-3, with 9 bases identical to TRBD1. The ends lost 3 bases at V and 2 bases at J; junction bases unmatched: 3. CDR3 size: 15 residues. Germline-derived CDR1 and CDR2 are SGDLS and YYNGEE. CDR3 loop: CASSETGGPGNTIYF. The CDR3 bases are TGTGCCAGCAGCGAAACAGGGGGCCCTGGAAACACCATATATTTT.

V is TRBV6-4 and J is TRBJ2-3; TRBD2 is a possible D gene (6 bases). The CDR3 runs 18 residues. The germline V gene has CDR1 MRHNA and CDR2 SNTAGT. V dropped 0 bases and J dropped 2 bases, with 18 bases sitting between them. This chain's CDR3 is CASSDSTVEGIHTDTQYF. In DNA, the CDR3 is TGTGCCAGCAGTGACTCAACGGTGGAGGGAATTCACACAGATACGCAGTATTTT.

The V call is TRBV4-1, the J call TRBJ1-1; D is unclear. Trimming removed 3 bases from V and 6 bases from J, with 17 bases in between. The CDR3 is 15 amino acids. Germline assignment: CDR1 MGHRA and CDR2 YSYEKL. The CDR3 region has the DNA TGCGCCAGCAGCCATGGGTTCCCCGGGGAGCCTGAAGCTTTCTTT. This encodes CASSHGFPGEPEAFF.

The rearrangement uses TRBV7-2 and TRBJ2-7, with D possibly TRBD1 on 5 matching bases. The CDR3 sequence is 15 residues long. Deletions cut 1 base from V and 3 bases from J, with 13 bases between. The V gene's germline CDR1 is SGHTA and CDR2 FQGNSA. The CDR3 sequence is CASSLEAGPYYEQYV. In nucleotides, the CDR3 is TGTGCCAGCAGCTTAGAGGCAGGGCCCTACTACGAGCAGTACGTC.

The V gene is TRBV19, the J gene TRBJ2-6, with 8 bases lining up with TRBD1. Germline loops: CDR1 LNHDA, CDR2 SQIVND (reference sequence). V dropped 5 bases and J dropped 0; count of bases not matched to a gene: 6. The CDR3 spans 17 residues. As DNA, the CDR3 is TGTGCCAGTAGTGACGACAGGGGAGCCTCTGGGGCCAACGTCCTGACTTTC. Encoded protein: CASSDDRGASGANVLTF.

In the case of this clone: One junction end does not reproduce the germline sequence, and a read error may be involved. The rearrangement joins TRBV6-6 to TRBJ1-1, with a possible D match to TRBD1 (6 bases). Germline V gene sequence: CDR1 MNHNY, CDR2 SVGAGI (reference sequence). The CDR3 extends over 13 amino acids. Here the CDR3 reads CASSYLNRAGDYF. CDR3 bases: TGTGCCAGCAGTTACTTAAACAGGGCGGGGGACTACTTT.

CDR3 sequence (DNA): TGTGCCAGCAGTTTACGCCCTGGGACAGGGGACCACTATGGCTACACCTTC. This gives the protein CASSLRPGTGDHYGYTF. The chain uses TRBV28 and TRBJ1-2; 10 bases are shared with TRBD1. The CDR3 consists of 17 residues. V gave up 2 bases and J gave up 3 bases; unmatched junction bases: 9. From germline, CDR1 is MDHEN and CDR2 SYDVKM.

The chain is built from TRBV5-1 and TRBJ2-5; a possible D gene is TRBD1 (5 bases). The V end lost 0 bases, the J end lost 2 bases, and 14 bases lay between the germline ends. Germline-derived CDR1 and CDR2 are SGHRS and YFSETQ. The CDR3 length is 16 residues. CDR3 residues: CASSLGPTGGQETQYF. The CDR3 bases are TGCGCCAGCAGCTTGGGCCCAACAGGTGGTCAAGAGACCCAGTACTTC.

The CDR3 nucleotides read TGCGCCAGCAGCCACAATAAGGGAGGGCTGGGCGAAAAACTGTTTTTT. Amino acids: CASSHNKGGLGEKLFF. This chain uses TRBV4-1 with TRBJ1-4; D is undetermined. The CDR3 contains 16 residues. Germline CDR1 is MGHRA and CDR2 is YSYEKL. Trimming left V 3 bases short and J 8 bases short, with 19 bases between.

This rearrangement joins TRBV10-3 to TRBJ1-1; 7 bases align to TRBD1. The V gene end was trimmed by 4 bases and the J gene end by 3 bases; junction bases not matched to a gene: 8. The CDR3 contains 15 residues. CDR1 ENHRY and CDR2 SYGVKD come from the germline V gene. In DNA form, the CDR3 reads TGTGCCATCAGTGGGGGGCAGGGGGTGGACACTGAAGCTTTCTTT. Translation: CAISGGQGVDTEAFF.

This clone was observed once. The chain combines TRBV3-1 (or the pseudogene TRBV3-2) with TRBJ2-2, with TRBD1 as a possible D gene (6 bases). This CDR3 is built from 14 residues. V lost 7 bases to trimming and J lost 4 bases, with 13 bases between them. The germline CDR1 and CDR2 sequences are LGHDT and YNNKEL (reference sequence). The CDR3: CASKSLDSTGELFF. CDR3 DNA sequence: TGTGCCAGCAAGAGCCTGGACAGCACCGGGGAGCTGTTTTTT.

The chain employs TRBV11-2 and TRBJ2-2; no reliable D call. Germline-derived CDR1 and CDR2 are SGHAT and FQNNGV. Trimming pared 5 bases from V and 4 bases from J, leaving 2 bases between. The CDR3 has 11 amino acids. CDR3 residues: CASSRTGELFF. The CDR3 DNA follows: TGTGCCAGCAGCCGCACCGGGGAGCTGTTTTTT. The variable domain in full, completed from reference TRBV11-2 and TRBJ2-2, reads EAGVAQSPRYKIIEKRQSVAFWCNPISGHATLYWYQQILGQGPKLLIQFQNNGVVDDSQLPKDRFSAERLKGVDSTLKIQPAKLEDSAVYLCASSRTGELFFGEGSRLTVL.

The V and J genes are TRBV2 and TRBJ1-1, with 7 bases identical to TRBD1. The CDR3 is 15 residues long. CDR1 is SNHLY and CDR2 is FYNNEI in the germline V gene. With 3 bases clipped from V and 6 bases from J, the junction kept 10 bases outside the gene matches. DNA of the CDR3: TGTGCCAGCAGTGACGCGGAGGGGGCGCATCCTGAAGCTTTCTTT. Translating it yields CASSDAEGAHPEAFF.

The gene calls are TRBV19 and TRBJ2-5; D might be TRBD2 (6 bases). V lost 3 bases and J lost 5, with 13 bases in between. This CDR3 spans 14 amino acids. Germline lookup yields CDR1 LNHDA and CDR2 SQIVND (reference sequence). The CDR3 protein is CASSIGGTGETQYF. The DNA of the CDR3 is TGTGCCAGTAGTATTGGAGGGACTGGGGAGACCCAGTACTTC.

The CDR3 DNA sequence: TGTGCCAGCAGTGAGAATGAGGGGACAGGAAGCTCCTATAATTCACCCCTCCACTTT. Translation gives CASSENEGTGSSYNSPLHF. This chain uses TRBV6-1 with TRBJ1-6; 8 bases line up with TRBD1. CDR1 is MNHNS, CDR2 SASEGT, per germline. The CDR3 is made up of 19 amino acids. V was clipped by 3 bases and J by 0 bases; unmatched bases: 10.

The chain is built from TRBV11-3 and TRBJ2-2; no definite D call. Germline CDR1 is SGHNT and CDR2 is YENEEA. Trimming took off 0 bases at V and 4 bases at J, with 9 bases between the two ends. This CDR3 spans 15 amino acids. The CDR3 DNA reads TGTGCCAGCAGCTTAGACAGACAAGGCACCGGGGAGCTGTTTTTT. Protein sequence: CASSLDRQGTGELFF. Drawing the rest from reference TRBV11-3 and TRBJ2-2, the complete variable domain is EAGVVQSPRYKIIEKKQPVAFWCNPISGHNTLYWYLQNLGQGPELLIRYENEEAVDDSQLPKDRFSAERLKGVDSTLKIQPAELGDSAVYLCASSLDRQGTGELFFGEGSRLTVL.

CDR3 sequence (DNA): TGCGCCAGTACCGTCGGGGGGCGGAATTCACCCCTCCACTTT. It codes for CASTVGGRNSPLHF. The chain has TRBV5-1 and TRBJ1-6; maybe TRBD1 (6 bases). This CDR3 contains 14 residues. The germline V gene has CDR1 SGHRS and CDR2 YFSETQ. V lost 8 bases, J lost 7 bases, and 16 bases lay in between.

The genes are TRBV11-3 and TRBJ1-5; D gene unclear. Germline CDR1 reads SGHNT; CDR2 reads YENEEA. The germline V and J ends were trimmed by 5 bases and 2 bases, with 13 bases remaining between them. The CDR3 runs to 15 residues. The CDR3: CASSRYVQGNQPQHF. Written as DNA, the CDR3 is TGTGCCAGCAGCCGTTATGTCCAGGGCAATCAGCCCCAGCATTTT.

The table lists this clone with many counts. Other DNA variants within this sample encode the same CDR3. This rearrangement joins TRBV12-3 or TRBV12-4 to TRBJ2-3, with a weak D call TRBD2 (7 bases). This CDR3 is built from 12 residues. V was cut by 6 bases and J by 6 bases, with 10 bases left in between. CDR3 amino acids: CASSGGGDTQYF. CDR3 bases: TGTGCCAGCAGCGGCGGGGGCGATACGCAGTATTTT.

The J gene is TRBJ2-1, the V gene TRBV12-3 or TRBV12-4; D might be TRBD2 (6 bases). The CDR3 is 13 amino acids. Trimming pared 3 bases from V and 7 bases from J, leaving 10 bases between. In DNA, the CDR3 is TGTGCCAGCAGTTTTGGGGGGTGGAATGAGCAGTTCTTC. This gives the protein CASSFGGWNEQFF.

The chain couples TRBV5-1 to TRBJ1-1, with D tentatively TRBD1 (6 bases). This CDR3 is built from 15 residues. V lost 4 bases and J 2 bases, leaving 15 bases between the germline ends. From germline, CDR1 is SGHRS and CDR2 YFSETQ. The CDR3 reads CASSPGGGVNTEAFF. The CDR3 DNA reads TGCGCCAGCAGCCCGGGGGGCGGGGTCAACACTGAAGCTTTCTTT.

The chain carries TRBV5-1 and TRBJ2-3; D gene ambiguous. V gave up 6 bases and J gave up 0 bases, with 11 bases separating them. CDR1 and CDR2 (germline): SGHRS, YFSETQ. The CDR3 sequence is 14 residues long. DNA for the CDR3: TGCGCCAGCAATCCCTCAACTAGCACAGATACGCAGTATTTT. It codes for CASNPSTSTDTQYF.